This T cell receptor beta chain stems from a study of T cell responses to AZD1222 COVID-19 vaccine. This table comes from immunoSEQ multiplex PCR, and its TCRdb copy is limited to in-frame clones, with some not included. The sample has 110,000 to 150,000 clones, 93% seen once; the top ten hold 5% to 5.5%. Study-level results: The donor group comprised mostly white British people and more females; the analysis possibly underestimated clonal diversity. Repertoire sampling occurred only after the peak T cell response. Unmutated variant regions are reportedly the target of nearly half of TCRs that are spike-specific.

This CDR3 spans 18 amino acids. V dropped 5 bases and J dropped 2; count of bases not matched to a gene: 11. CDR1 and CDR2 from the germline V gene are SEHNR and FQNEAQ (reference sequence). This clone was counted a single time. Its antigen is currently unknown. The chain combines TRBV7-9 with TRBJ2-4; the match to TRBD2 covers 11 bases. Here the sequenced sample was peripheral blood, taken on day 0 of AZD1222 vaccination. The receptor's source is an adult in good health. For the CDR3, the DNA is TGTGCCAGCAGCGAAACTAGCGGGAGAGTTTGGACCAAAAACATTCAGTACTTC. Amino acid sequence: CASSETSGRVWTKNIQYF.